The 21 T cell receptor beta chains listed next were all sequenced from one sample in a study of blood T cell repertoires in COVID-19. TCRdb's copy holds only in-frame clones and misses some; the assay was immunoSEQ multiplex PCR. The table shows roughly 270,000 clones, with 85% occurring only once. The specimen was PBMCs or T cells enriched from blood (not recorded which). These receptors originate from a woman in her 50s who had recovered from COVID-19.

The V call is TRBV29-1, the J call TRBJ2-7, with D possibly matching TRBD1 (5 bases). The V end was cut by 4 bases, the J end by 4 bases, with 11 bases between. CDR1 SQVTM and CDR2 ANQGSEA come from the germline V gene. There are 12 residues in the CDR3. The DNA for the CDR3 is TGCAGCGTTGTAAGGCAGGGTTACGAGCAGTACTTC. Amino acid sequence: CSVVRQGYEQYF.

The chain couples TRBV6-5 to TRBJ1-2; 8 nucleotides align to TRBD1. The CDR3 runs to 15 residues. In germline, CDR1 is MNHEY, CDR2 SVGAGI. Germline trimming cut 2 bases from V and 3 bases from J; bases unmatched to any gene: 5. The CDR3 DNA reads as TGTGCCAGCAGTTACCGTGGACAGGGTGACTATGGCTACACCTTC. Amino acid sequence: CASSYRGQGDYGYTF.

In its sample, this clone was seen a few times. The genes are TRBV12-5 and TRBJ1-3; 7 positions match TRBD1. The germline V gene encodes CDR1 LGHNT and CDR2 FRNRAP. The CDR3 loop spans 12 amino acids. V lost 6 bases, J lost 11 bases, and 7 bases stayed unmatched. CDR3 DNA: TGTGCTAGTGGCGACAGGGTTTACCCCATATATTTT. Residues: CASGDRVYPIYF. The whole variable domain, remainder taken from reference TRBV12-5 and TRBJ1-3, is DARVTQTPRHKVTEMGQEVTMRCQPILGHNTVFWYRQTMMQGLELLAYFRNRAPLDDSGMPKDRFSAEMPDATLATLKIQPSEPRDSAVYFCASGDRVYPIYFGEGSWLTVV.

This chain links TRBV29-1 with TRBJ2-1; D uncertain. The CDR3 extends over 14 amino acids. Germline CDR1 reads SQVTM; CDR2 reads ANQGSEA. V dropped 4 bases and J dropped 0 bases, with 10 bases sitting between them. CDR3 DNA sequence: TGCAGCGTTGTGCGGAAAGCCTCCTACAATGAGCAGTTCTTC. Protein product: CSVVRKASYNEQFF.

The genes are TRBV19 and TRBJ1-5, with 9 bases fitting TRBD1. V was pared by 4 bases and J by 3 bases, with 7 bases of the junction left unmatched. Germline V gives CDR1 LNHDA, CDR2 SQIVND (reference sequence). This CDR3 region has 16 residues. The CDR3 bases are TGTGCCAGTAGTACCCGCCGGGACAGGGACAATCAGCCCCAGCATTTT. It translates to CASSTRRDRDNQPQHF.

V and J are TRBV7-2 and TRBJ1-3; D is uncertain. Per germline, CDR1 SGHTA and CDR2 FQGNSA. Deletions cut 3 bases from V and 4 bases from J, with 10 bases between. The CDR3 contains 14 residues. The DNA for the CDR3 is TGTGCCAGCAGCTTTTCCTTGTCCGGAAACACCATATATTTT. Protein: CASSFSLSGNTIYF.

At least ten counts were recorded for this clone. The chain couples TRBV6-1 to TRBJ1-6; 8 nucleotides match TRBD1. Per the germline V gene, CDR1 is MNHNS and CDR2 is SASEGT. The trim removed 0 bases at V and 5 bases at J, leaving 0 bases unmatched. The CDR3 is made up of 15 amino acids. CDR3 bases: TGTGCCAGCAGTGAAGCGACAGGGGATAATTCACCCCTCCACTTT. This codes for CASSEATGDNSPLHF.

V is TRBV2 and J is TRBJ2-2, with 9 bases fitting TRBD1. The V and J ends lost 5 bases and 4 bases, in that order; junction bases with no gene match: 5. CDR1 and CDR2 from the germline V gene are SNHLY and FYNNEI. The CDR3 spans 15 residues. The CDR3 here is CASSRTGASTGELFF. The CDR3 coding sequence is TGTGCCAGCAGTAGGACAGGGGCGAGCACCGGGGAGCTGTTTTTT. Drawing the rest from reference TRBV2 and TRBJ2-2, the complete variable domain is EPEVTQTPSHQVTQMGQEVILRCVPISNHLYFYWYRQILGQKVEFLVSFYNNEISEKSEIFDDQFSVERPDGSNFTLKIRSTKLEDSAMYFCASSRTGASTGELFFGEGSRLTVL.

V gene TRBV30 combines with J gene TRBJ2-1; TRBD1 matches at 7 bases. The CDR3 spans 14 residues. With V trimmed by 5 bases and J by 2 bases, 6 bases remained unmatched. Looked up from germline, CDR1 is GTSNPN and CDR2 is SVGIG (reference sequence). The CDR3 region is CAWYRGRTYNEQFF. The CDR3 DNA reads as TGTGCCTGGTACAGGGGACGGACCTACAATGAGCAGTTCTTC.

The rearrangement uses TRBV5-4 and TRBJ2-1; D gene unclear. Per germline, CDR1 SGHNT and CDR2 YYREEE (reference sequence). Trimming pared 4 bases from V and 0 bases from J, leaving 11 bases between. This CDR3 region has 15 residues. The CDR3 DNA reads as TGTGCCAGCAGCCCCCTCCTGGCCTCCTACAATGAGCAGTTCTTC. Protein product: CASSPLLASYNEQFF. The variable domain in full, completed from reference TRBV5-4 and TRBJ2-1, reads ETGVTQSPTHLIKTRGQQVTLRCSSQSGHNTVSWYQQALGQGPQFIFQYYREEENGRGNFPPRFSGLQFPNYSSELNVNALELDDSALYLCASSPLLASYNEQFFGPGTRLTVL.

In nucleotides, the CDR3 is TGTGCCAGCAGCCAAATTCCTTCTGCCGGGGAGCTGTTTTTT. This translates into CASSQIPSAGELFF. This chain joins TRBV3-1 (or the pseudogene TRBV3-2) and TRBJ2-2; D not resolved. This CDR3 region has 14 residues. Germline loops: CDR1 LGHDT, CDR2 YNNKEL (reference sequence). V gave up 2 bases and J gave up 6 bases, with 10 bases separating them.

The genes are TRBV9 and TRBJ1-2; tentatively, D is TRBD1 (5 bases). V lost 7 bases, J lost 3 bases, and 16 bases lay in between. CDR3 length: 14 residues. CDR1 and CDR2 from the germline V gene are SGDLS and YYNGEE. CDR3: CASSAFGGYYGYTF. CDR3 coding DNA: TGTGCCAGCTCGGCCTTTGGGGGGTACTATGGCTACACCTTC.

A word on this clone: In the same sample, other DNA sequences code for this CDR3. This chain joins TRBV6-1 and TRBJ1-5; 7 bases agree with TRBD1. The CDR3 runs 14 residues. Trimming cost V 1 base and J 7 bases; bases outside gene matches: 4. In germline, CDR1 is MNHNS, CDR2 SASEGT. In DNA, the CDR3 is TGTGCCAGCAGTGAAGGGACAGGAAGACAGCCCCAGCATTTT. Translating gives CASSEGTGRQPQHF.

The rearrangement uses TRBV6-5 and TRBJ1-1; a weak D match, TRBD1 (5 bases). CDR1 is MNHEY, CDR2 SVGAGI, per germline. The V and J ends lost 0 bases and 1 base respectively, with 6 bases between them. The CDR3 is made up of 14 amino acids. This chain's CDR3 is CASSYSRENTEAFF. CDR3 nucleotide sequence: TGTGCCAGCAGTTACTCCAGGGAGAACACTGAAGCTTTCTTT.

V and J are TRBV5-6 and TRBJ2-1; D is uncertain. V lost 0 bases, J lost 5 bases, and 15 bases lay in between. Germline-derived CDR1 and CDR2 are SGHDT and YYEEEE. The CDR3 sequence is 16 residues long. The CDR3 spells CASSLVVFQNHNEQFF. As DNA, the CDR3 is TGTGCCAGCAGCTTGGTCGTTTTCCAGAATCACAATGAGCAGTTCTTC.

CDR3 amino acids: CASSVTGGAGGYTF. DNA for the CDR3: TGCGCCAGCAGCGTTACAGGGGGCGCGGGTGGCTACACCTTC. The chain carries TRBV5-1 and TRBJ1-2; 9 bases fit TRBD1. The CDR3 contains 14 residues. V dropped 4 bases and J dropped 7; count of bases not matched to a gene: 8. Germline CDR1 reads SGHRS; CDR2 reads YFSETQ.

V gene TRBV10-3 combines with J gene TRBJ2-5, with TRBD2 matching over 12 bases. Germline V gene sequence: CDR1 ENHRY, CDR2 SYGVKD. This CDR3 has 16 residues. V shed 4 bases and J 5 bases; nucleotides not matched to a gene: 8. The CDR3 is CAISVEGTSGRETQYF. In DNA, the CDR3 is TGTGCCATCAGTGTAGAAGGGACTAGCGGGCGGGAGACCCAGTACTTC.

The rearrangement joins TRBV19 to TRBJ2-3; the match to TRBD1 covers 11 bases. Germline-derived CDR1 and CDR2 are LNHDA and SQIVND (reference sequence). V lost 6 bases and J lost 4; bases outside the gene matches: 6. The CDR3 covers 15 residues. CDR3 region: CASSPRDRGADTQYF. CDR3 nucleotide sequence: TGTGCCAGTAGCCCGAGGGACAGGGGGGCAGATACGCAGTATTTT.

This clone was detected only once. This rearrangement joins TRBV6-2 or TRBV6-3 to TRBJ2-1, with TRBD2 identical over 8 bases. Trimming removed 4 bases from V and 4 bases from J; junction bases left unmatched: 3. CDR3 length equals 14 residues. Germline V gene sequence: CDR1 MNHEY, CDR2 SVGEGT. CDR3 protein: CASSWGLEYNEQFF. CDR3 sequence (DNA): TGTGCCAGCAGTTGGGGACTAGAATACAATGAGCAGTTCTTC.

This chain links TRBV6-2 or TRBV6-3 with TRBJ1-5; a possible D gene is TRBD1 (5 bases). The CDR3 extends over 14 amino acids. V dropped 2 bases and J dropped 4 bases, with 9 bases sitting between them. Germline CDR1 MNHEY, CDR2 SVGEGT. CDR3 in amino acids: CASSYGRTNQPQHF. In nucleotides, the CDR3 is TGTGCCAGCAGTTACGGGCGGACAAATCAGCCCCAGCATTTT.

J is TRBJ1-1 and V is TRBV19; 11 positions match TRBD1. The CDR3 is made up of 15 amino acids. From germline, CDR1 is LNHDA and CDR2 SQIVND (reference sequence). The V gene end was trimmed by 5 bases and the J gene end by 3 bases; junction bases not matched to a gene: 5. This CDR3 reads CASSPDRGLDTEAFF. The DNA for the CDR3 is TGTGCCAGTAGTCCGGACAGGGGGCTGGACACTGAAGCTTTCTTT.